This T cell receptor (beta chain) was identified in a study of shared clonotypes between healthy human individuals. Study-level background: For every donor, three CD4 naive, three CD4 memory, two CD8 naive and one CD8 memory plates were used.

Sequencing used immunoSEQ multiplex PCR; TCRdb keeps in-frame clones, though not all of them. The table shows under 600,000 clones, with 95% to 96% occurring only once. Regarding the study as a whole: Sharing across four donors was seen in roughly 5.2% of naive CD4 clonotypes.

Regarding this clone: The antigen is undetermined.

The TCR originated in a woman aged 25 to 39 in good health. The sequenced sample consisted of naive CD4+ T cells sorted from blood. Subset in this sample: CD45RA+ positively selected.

The CDR3 DNA is TGTGCCAGCAGTTTCTCGAACAGGGCCCTAACAGATACGCAGTATTTT. Translation gives CASSFSNRALTDTQYF. This chain uses TRBV28 with TRBJ2-3; D might be TRBD1 (6 bases). This CDR3 contains 16 residues. Germline CDR1 and CDR2: MDHEN and SYDVKM. V lost 3 bases and J lost 3, with 16 bases in between. The full variable domain, with the rest looked up from reference TRBV28 and TRBJ2-3, is DVKVTQSSRYLVKRTGEKVFLECVQDMDHENMFWYRQDPGLGLRLIYFSYDVKMKEKGDIPEGYSVSREKKERFSLILESASTNQTSMYLCASSFSNRALTDTQYFGPGTRLTVL.